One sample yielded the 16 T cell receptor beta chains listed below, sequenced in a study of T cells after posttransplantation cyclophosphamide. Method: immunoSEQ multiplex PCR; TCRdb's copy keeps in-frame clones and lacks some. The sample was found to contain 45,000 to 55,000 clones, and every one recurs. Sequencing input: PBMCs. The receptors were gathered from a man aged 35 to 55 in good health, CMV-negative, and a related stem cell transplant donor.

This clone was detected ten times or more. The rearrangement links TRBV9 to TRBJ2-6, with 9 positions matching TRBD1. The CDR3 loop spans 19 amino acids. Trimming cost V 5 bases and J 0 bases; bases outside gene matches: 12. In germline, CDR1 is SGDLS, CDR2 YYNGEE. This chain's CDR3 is CASRGDRANLYSGANVLTF. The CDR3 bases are TGTGCCAGCAGAGGGGACAGGGCTAACCTGTACTCTGGGGCCAACGTCCTGACTTTC.

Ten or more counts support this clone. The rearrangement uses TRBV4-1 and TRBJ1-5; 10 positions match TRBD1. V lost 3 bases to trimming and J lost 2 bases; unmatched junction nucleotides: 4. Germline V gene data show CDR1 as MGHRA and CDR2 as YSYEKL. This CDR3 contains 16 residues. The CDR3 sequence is CASSQGTGVGNQPQHF. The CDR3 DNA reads TGCGCCAGCAGCCAGGGGACAGGGGTGGGCAATCAGCCCCAGCATTTT.

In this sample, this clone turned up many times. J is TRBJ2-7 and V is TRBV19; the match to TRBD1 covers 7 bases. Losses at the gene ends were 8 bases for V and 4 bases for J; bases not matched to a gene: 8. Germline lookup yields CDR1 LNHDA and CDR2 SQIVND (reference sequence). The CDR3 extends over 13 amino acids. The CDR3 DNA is TGTGCCAGTGGAACGACAGGGTTATACGAGCAGTACTTC. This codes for CASGTTGLYEQYF.

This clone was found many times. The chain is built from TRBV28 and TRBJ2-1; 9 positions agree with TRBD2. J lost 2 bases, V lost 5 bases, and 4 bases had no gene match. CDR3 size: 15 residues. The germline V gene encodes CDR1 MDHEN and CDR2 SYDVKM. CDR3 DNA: TGTGCCAGCAGTGTTTTAGCGGGGGCCTACAATGAGCAGTTCTTC. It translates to CASSVLAGAYNEQFF. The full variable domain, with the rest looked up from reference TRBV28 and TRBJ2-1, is DVKVTQSSRYLVKRTGEKVFLECVQDMDHENMFWYRQDPGLGLRLIYFSYDVKMKEKGDIPEGYSVSREKKERFSLILESASTNQTSMYLCASSVLAGAYNEQFFGPGTRLTVL.

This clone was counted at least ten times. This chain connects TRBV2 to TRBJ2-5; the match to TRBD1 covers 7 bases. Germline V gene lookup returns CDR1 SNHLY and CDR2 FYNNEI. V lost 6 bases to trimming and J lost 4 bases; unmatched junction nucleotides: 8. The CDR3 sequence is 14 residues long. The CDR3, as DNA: TGTGCCAGCAGCCGGGACAGCTCTTTAGAGACCCAGTACTTC. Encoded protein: CASSRDSSLETQYF.

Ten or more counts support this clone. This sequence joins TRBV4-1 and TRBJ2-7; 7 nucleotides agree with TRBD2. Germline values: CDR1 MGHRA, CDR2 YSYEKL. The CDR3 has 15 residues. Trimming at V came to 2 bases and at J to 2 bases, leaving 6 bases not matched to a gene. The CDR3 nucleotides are TGCGCCAGCAGCCAAAGTCGGGGAGGGGCCTACGAGCAGTACTTC. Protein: CASSQSRGGAYEQYF.

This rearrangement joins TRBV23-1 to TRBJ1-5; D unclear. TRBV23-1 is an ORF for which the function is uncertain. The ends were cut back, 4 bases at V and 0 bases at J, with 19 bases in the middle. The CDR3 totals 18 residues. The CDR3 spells CASSPEGPRMDSNQPQHF. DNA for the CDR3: TGCGCCAGCAGTCCGGAGGGCCCACGAATGGATAGCAATCAGCCCCAGCATTTT.

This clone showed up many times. The CDR3 nucleotides read TGTGCCAGCAGCTTCGGGACAGGGTCAGATACGCAGTATTTT. It translates to CASSFGTGSDTQYF. This chain links TRBV7-6 with TRBJ2-3, with TRBD1 matching 9 bases. This CDR3 comprises 14 residues. Trimming removed 3 bases from V and 4 bases from J; junction bases left unmatched: 2. Per the germline V gene, CDR1 is SGHVS and CDR2 is FNYEAQ.

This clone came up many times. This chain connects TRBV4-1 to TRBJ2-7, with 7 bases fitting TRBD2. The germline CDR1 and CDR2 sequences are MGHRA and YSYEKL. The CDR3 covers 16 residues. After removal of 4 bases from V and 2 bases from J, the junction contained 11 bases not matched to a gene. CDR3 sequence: CASSPIGRGRAYEQYF. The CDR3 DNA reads TGCGCCAGCAGCCCGATCGGCCGGGGGAGGGCCTACGAGCAGTACTTC.

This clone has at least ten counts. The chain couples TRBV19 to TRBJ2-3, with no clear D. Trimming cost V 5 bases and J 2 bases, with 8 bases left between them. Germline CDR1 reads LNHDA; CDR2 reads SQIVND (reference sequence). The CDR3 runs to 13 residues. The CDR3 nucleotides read TGTGCCAGTAGTGGCTGGTCCACAGATACGCAGTATTTT. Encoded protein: CASSGWSTDTQYF.

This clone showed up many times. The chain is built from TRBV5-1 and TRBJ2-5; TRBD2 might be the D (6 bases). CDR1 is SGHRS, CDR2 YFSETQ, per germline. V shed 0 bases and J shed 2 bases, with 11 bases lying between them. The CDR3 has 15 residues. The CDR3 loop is CASSLDTSKQETQYF. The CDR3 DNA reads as TGCGCCAGCAGCTTGGATACTAGCAAACAAGAGACCCAGTACTTC.

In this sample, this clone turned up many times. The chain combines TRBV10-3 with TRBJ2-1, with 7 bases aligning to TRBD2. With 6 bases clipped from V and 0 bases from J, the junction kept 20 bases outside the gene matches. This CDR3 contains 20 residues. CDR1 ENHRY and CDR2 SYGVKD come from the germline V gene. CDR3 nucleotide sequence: TGTGCCATCAGAGCCGGTAGCGGGTCCCTTACCGCCTACTCCTACAATGAGCAGTTCTTC. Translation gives CAIRAGSGSLTAYSYNEQFF.

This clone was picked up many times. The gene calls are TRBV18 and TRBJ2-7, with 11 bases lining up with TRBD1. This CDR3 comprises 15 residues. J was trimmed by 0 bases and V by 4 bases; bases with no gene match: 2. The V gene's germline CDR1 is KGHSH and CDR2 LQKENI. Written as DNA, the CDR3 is TGTGCCAGCTCACAGGGGACAGGGGGCTCCTACGAGCAGTACTTC. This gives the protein CASSQGTGGSYEQYF.

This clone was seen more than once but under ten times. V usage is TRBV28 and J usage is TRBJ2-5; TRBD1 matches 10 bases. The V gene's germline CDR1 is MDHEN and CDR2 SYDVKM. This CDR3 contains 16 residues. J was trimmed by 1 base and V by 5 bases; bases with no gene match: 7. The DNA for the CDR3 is TGTGCCAGCAGTATGACCGGGACAGGGGTCCAAGAGACCCAGTACTTC. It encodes CASSMTGTGVQETQYF.

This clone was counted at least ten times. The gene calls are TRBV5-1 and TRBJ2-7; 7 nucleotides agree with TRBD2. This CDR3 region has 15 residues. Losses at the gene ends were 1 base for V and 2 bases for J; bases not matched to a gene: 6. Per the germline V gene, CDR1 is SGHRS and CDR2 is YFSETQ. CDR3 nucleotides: TGCGCCAGCAGCTTGAGGAGCGGGACCACCTACGAGCAGTACTTC. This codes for CASSLRSGTTYEQYF. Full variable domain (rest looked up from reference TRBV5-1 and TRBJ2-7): KAGVTQTPRYLIKTRGQQVTLSCSPISGHRSVSWYQQTPGQGLQFLFEYFSETQRNKGNFPGRFSGRQFSNSRSEMNVSTLELGDSALYLCASSLRSGTTYEQYFGPGTRLTVT.

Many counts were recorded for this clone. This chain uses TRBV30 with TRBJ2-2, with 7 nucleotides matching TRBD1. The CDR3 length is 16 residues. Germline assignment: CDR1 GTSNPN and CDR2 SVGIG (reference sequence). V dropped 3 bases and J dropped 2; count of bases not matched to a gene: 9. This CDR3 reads CAWSQGQAFNTGELFF. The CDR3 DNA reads TGTGCCTGGAGCCAAGGACAGGCTTTTAACACCGGGGAGCTGTTTTTT.